This TCR beta chain comes out of a study of cytomegalovirus exposure and HLA in healthy donors. The data were produced by immunoSEQ multiplex PCR, yet TCRdb's version contains in-frame clones alone and is incomplete. The table includes hundreds of thousands of clones, roughly 87% detected once. Between the trimmed V and J ends, which lost 0 bases and 7 bases, there was a span of 14 bases. In germline, CDR1 is SGHRS, CDR2 YFSETQ. The length of the CDR3 is 15 residues. The sample was PBMCs. The chain combines TRBV5-1 with TRBJ2-1, with D tentatively TRBD2 (5 bases). This TCR came from a man aged 18 to 35 in good health and CMV-seropositive. The CDR3 region is CASSLATQRGNEQFF. The CDR3 DNA is TGCGCCAGCAGCTTGGCCACCCAGCGAGGGAATGAGCAGTTCTTC. Filled out from reference TRBV5-1 and TRBJ2-1, the complete variable domain reads KAGVTQTPRYLIKTRGQQVTLSCSPISGHRSVSWYQQTPGQGLQFLFEYFSETQRNKGNFPGRFSGRQFSNSRSEMNVSTLELGDSALYLCASSLATQRGNEQFFGPGTRLTVL.